Listed below are T cell receptor beta chains from one sample, sequenced in a study of CD8+ T cells in alopecia areata. Generated by immunoSEQ multiplex PCR, the TCRdb table keeps only in-frame clones and is missing some. Of under 6,500 clones in the sample, roughly two thirds were seen once. Sample: skin, taken at week 24, from a patient treated with tofacitinib. The receptors come from a human donor with alopecia areata. The CDR3 runs from the conserved cysteine through the conserved F or W. Each record gives: D gene, J gene, V gene, clone size, CDR3 DNA, CDR3 protein. D genes are given only for firm matches. Rows may omit the clone size; those that give it use once, few, many or a size class.

>-|TRBJ1-2|TRBV19|-
TGTGCCATTAAGGGGGACTATGGCTACACCTTC
CAIKGDYGYTF
>TRBD1|TRBJ2-6|TRBV4-3|few
TGCGCCAGCAGCCCAAGACAGGGCAGGGCTGGGGCCAACGTCCTGACTTTC
CASSPRQGRAGANVLTF
>-|TRBJ1-5|TRBV4-2|-
TGTGCCAGCAGCCAAGCCAGAAATAGCAATCAGCCCCAGCATTTT
CASSQARNSNQPQHF
>-|TRBJ1-1|TRBV19|-
TGTGCCAGTAGACCATCATGGGGGAACACTGAAGCTTTCTTT
CASRPSWGNTEAFF
>-|TRBJ2-5|TRBV5-6|-
TGTGCCAGCAGCTCCACCAGGGTTCCGGGTGAGACCCAGTACTTC
CASSSTRVPGETQYF
>-|TRBJ2-2|TRBV30|-
TGTGCCTGGAGTGGGGGGTCCGGGGAGCTGTTTTTT
CAWSGGSGELFF
>TRBD2|TRBJ2-3|TRBV19|-
TGTGCCAGCGCTATAGCGGGGGGGCCGGATACGCAGTATTTT
CASAIAGGPDTQYF
>-|TRBJ1-6|TRBV7-8|-
TGTGCCAGCAGCGACGACACAGGTTTCCCCAATTCACCCCTCCACTTT
CASSDDTGFPNSPLHF
>-|TRBJ2-7|TRBV21-1|-
TGTGCCAGCAGCACTGACACCTACGAGCAGTACTTC
CASSTDTYEQYF
>-|TRBJ2-7|TRBV30|-
TGTGCCTGGGGCACCGGGACGGATTACGAGCAGTACTTC
CAWGTGTDYEQYF
>-|TRBJ1-2|TRBV20-1|-
TGCAGTGCTAGAGTGGCGTATGGCTACACCTTC
CSARVAYGYTF
>-|TRBJ1-1|TRBV11-2|-
TGTGCCAGCAGGGCTTTTCCAGGGAACACTGAAGCTTTCTTT
CASRAFPGNTEAFF
>-|TRBJ2-1|TRBV4-3|-
TGCGCCAGCAGCCAAGAAGAGGGCTCCTACAATGAGCAGTTCTTC
CASSQEEGSYNEQFF
>TRBD2|TRBJ2-2|TRBV7-8|-
TGTGCCAGCAGCTGGGAGGGGTTAACCGGGGAGCTGTTTTTT
CASSWEGLTGELFF
>-|TRBJ1-5|TRBV18|once
TGTGCCAGCTCCCTGATTGAGGATCGCAATCAGCCCCAGCATTTT
CASSLIEDRNQPQHF
>-|TRBJ1-3|TRBV30|-
TGTGCCTGGAGTGACGTCGGGTGGGCTGGAAACACCATATATTTT
CAWSDVGWAGNTIYF
>-|TRBJ2-3|TRBV21-1|-
TGTGCCAGCAGCAAAGCCAGGTTCGGGACAGCGCCTGGAGATACGCAGTATTTT
CASSKARFGTAPGDTQYF
>-|TRBJ1-1|TRBV4-2|-
TGTGCCAGCAGCCAGCCCATGACAGGAGCTTTCTTT
CASSQPMTGAFF
>TRBD1|TRBJ2-2|TRBV30|few
TGTGCCTCCCCGGGACAGAAGAACACCGGGGAGCTGTTTTTT
CASPGQKNTGELFF
>-|TRBJ2-3|TRBV7-2|few
TGTGCCAGCAGCTTTCCCTCTTATCCCGTAACGGGCACAGATACGCAGTATTTT
CASSFPSYPVTGTDTQYF
>-|TRBJ2-7|TRBV5-4|few
TGTGCCAGCAGCTCGGGTCCACAGGCCGACTACGAGCAGTACTTC
CASSSGPQADYEQYF
>-|TRBJ2-7|TRBV2|-
TGTGCCAGCGTACAGGGATTGTCCTACGAGCAGTACTTC
CASVQGLSYEQYF
>-|TRBJ2-7|TRBV9|-
TGTGCCAGCGGGGGCGACACCTACGAGCAGTACTTC
CASGGDTYEQYF
>-|TRBJ2-3|TRBV30|-
TGTGCCTCCGGAGGGTTCGGCACAGATACGCAGTATTTT
CASGGFGTDTQYF
>TRBD1|TRBJ1-1|TRBV30|-
TGTGCCTGGAGTGTAGACAGGGAGACTGAAGCTTTCTTT
CAWSVDRETEAFF
>TRBD1|TRBJ1-1|TRBV11-2|-
TGTGCCAGCAGCTCATACAGGGGGGGCGGAAGCACTGAAGCTTTCTTT
CASSSYRGGGSTEAFF
>-|TRBJ1-1|TRBV27|-
TGTGCCAGCAGTTCGGGACAATGGTACACTGAAGCTTTCTTT
CASSSGQWYTEAFF
>TRBD1|TRBJ2-4|TRBV7-8|-
TGTGCCAGCAGCTTAGGCGGACAGGAGAAAAACATTCAGTACTTC
CASSLGGQEKNIQYF
>TRBD1|TRBJ2-1|TRBV27|-
TGTGCCAGCCCGATCCCTAATCCCCGGGACAGTTACAATGAGCAGTTCTTC
CASPIPNPRDSYNEQFF
>-|TRBJ2-4|TRBV7-9|-
TGTGCCAGCAGCCAGGGCCTACTAGCCAAAAACATTCAGTACTTC
CASSQGLLAKNIQYF
>-|TRBJ1-3|TRBV10-1|-
TGCGCCAGCAGTGAGTCGATGGGGGGCGCGAGTACGGCCATATATTTT
CASSESMGGASTAIYF
>-|TRBJ1-2|TRBV15|-
TGTGCCACCAGCAGGGACATTAACTATGGCTACACCTTC
CATSRDINYGYTF
>TRBD2|TRBJ2-2|TRBV7-6|-
TGTGCCAGCAGCTTTGGGACTAGCGGGGGTACCGGGGAGCTGTTTTTT
CASSFGTSGGTGELFF
>-|TRBJ1-4|TRBV7-9|once
TGTGCCAGCAGCTTAGGGCCTTTAGGATCTTATGAAAAACTGTTTTTT
CASSLGPLGSYEKLFF
>-|TRBJ1-6|TRBV19|-
TGTGCCACTAGTATCGATTCTGGGACTATTAATTCACCCCTCCACTTT
CATSIDSGTINSPLHF
>-|TRBJ2-2|TRBV7-4|-
TGTGCCAGCAGTGAACGACACCTAGGAGACGTCGACACCGGGGAGCTGTTTTTT
CASSERHLGDVDTGELFF
>-|TRBJ1-2|TRBV12-5|-
TGTGCTACCCCCGGACCGATAAAATGGTATGGCTACACCTTC
CATPGPIKWYGYTF
>-|TRBJ2-3|TRBV9|-
TGTGCCAGCAGCCTCTTCGTCGGGGACCCAGATACGCAGTATTTT
CASSLFVGDPDTQYF
>-|TRBJ2-1|TRBV7-9|few
TGTGCCAGCACCCTCATCAGTGAGCAGTTCTTC
CASTLISEQFF
>-|TRBJ1-2|TRBV5-4|few
TGTGCCAGCACCATAATGGGATCTGATGGCTACACCTTC
CASTIMGSDGYTF
>-|TRBJ1-1|TRBV6-5|-
TGTGCCAGCAGTTCCCCCTACGGAAGACCTGAAGCTTTCTTT
CASSSPYGRPEAFF
>-|TRBJ1-1|TRBV18|few
TGTGCCAGCTCACCCAGGCATGATATAGCTTTCTTT
CASSPRHDIAFF
>TRBD2|TRBJ2-5|TRBV30|-
TGTGCCTGGAGCTGGCTAGCGGGGCAAGAGACCCAGTACTTC
CAWSWLAGQETQYF
>-|TRBJ2-7|TRBV9|-
TGTGCCAGCAGCGCCCATGGGAGATCCTACGAGCAGTACTTC
CASSAHGRSYEQYF
>-|TRBJ2-2|TRBV7-9|few
TGTGCCAGCAACCGGGGACGGAACACCGGGGAGCTGTTTTTT
CASNRGRNTGELFF
>-|TRBJ1-2|TRBV2|-
TGTGCCAGCAGTCGGACAGATGGCTACACCTTC
CASSRTDGYTF
>TRBD1|TRBJ2-2|TRBV6-4|few
TGTGCCAGCAGTGAGACAGGGGACGCCGGGGAGCTGTTTTTT
CASSETGDAGELFF
>TRBD1|TRBJ1-5|TRBV7-2|once
TGTGCCAGCAGCCTAGGACAGGGCAACAATCAGCCCCAGCATTTT
CASSLGQGNNQPQHF
>-|TRBJ2-2|TRBV7-9|-
TGTGCCAGCAGATCGACAGGGAACACCGGGGAGCTGTTTTTT
CASRSTGNTGELFF
>-|TRBJ1-3|TRBV15|-
TGTGCCACCAGCAGTGAAGGGGGATCTGGAAACACCATATATTTT
CATSSEGGSGNTIYF
>-|TRBJ1-1|TRBV6-5|-
TGTGCAAGCAGTTATGATCACAGGGTGAGTGCCACTGAAGCTTTCTTT
CASSYDHRVSATEAFF
>-|TRBJ1-5|TRBV7-9|few
TGTGCCAGCAGCTTAGGGGAATCAGGCAATCAGCCCCAGCATTTT
CASSLGESGNQPQHF
>-|TRBJ2-1|TRBV6-6|-
TGTGCCAGCAGTCCCCTGGGGAATGAGCAGTTCTTC
CASSPLGNEQFF
>TRBD2|TRBJ2-1|TRBV6-1|-
TGTGCCAGCAGTCTGACTAGCGGGGGAAACAATGAGCAGTTCTTC
CASSLTSGGNNEQFF
>TRBD1|TRBJ1-4|TRBV5-1|-
TGCGCCAGCAGCCCCCGACAGGGCCGAGAAAAGCTGTTTTTT
CASSPRQGREKLFF